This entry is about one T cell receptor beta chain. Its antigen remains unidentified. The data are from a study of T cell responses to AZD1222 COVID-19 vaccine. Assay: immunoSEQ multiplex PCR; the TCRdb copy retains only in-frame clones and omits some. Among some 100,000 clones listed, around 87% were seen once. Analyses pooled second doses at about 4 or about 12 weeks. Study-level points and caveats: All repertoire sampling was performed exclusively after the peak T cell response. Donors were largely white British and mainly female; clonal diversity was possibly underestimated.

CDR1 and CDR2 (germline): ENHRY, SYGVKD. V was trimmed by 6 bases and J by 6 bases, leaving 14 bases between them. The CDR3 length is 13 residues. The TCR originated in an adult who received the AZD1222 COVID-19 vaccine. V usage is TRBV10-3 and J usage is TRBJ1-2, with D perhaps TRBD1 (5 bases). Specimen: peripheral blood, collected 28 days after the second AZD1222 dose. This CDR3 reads CAISERETDGYTF. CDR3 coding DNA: TGTGCCATCAGCGAGCGGGAGACAGATGGCTACACCTTC.